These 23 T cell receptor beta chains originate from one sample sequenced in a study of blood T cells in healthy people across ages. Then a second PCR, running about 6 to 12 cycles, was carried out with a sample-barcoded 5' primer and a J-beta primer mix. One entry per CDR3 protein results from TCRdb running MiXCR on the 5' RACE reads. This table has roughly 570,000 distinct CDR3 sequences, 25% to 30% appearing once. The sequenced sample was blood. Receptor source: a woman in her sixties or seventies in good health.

The chain's CDR3 is CASKLEVLGYTF. In DNA form, the CDR3 reads TGTGCCAGCAAACTTGAAGTTTTGGGCTACACCTTC. The gene calls are TRBV12-3 or TRBV12-4 and TRBJ1-2; D not certain. V was pared by 7 bases and J by 8 bases, with 14 bases between. This CDR3 has 12 residues.

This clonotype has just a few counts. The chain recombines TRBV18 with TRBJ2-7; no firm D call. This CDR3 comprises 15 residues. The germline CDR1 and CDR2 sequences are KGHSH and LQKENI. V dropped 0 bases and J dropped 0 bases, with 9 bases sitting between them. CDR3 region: CASSPPRPSSYEQYF. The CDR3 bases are TGTGCCAGCTCACCACCGAGGCCGAGCTCCTACGAGCAGTACTTC.

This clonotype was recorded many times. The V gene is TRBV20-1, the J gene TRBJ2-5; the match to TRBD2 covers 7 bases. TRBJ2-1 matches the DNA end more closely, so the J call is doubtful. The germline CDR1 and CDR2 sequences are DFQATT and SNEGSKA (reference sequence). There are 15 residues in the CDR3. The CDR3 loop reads CSAPRPELLGGDQFF. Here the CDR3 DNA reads TGCAGTGCACCGAGGCCAGAGCTTTTGGGGGGGGACCAGTTCTTC.

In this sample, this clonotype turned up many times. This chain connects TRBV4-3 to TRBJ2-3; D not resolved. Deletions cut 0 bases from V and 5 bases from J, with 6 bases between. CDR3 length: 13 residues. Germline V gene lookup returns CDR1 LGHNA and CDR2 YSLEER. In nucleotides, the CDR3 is TGCGCCAGCAGCCAAGATCTGGGAGATACGCAGTATTTT. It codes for CASSQDLGDTQYF.

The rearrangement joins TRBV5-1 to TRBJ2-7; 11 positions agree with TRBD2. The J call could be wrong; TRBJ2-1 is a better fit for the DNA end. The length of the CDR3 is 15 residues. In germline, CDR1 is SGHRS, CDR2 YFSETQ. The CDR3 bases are TGCGCCAGCAGCCCACTAGCGGGGGTATTGAATGAGCAGTTCTTC. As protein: CASSPLAGVLNEQFF.

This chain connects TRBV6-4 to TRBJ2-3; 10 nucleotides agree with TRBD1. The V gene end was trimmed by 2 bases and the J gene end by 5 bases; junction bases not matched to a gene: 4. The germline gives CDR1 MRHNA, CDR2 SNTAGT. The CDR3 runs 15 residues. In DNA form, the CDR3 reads TGTGCCAGCAGTGACCGGGACAGGGGAAAAGATACGCAGTATTTT. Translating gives CASSDRDRGKDTQYF.

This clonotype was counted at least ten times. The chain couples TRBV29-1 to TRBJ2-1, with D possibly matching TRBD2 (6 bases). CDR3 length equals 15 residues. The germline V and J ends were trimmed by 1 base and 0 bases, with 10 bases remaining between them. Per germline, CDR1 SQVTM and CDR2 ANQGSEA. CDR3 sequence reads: CSVEVWDSSYNEQFF. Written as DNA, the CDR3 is TGCAGCGTTGAAGTTTGGGACTCCTCCTACAATGAGCAGTTCTTC.

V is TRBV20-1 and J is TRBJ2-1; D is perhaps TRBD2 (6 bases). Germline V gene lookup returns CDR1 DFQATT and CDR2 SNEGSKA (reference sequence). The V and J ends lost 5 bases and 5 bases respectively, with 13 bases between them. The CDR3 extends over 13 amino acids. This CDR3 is CSAGFVADNEQFF. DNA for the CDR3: TGCAGTGCTGGGTTTGTAGCGGACAATGAGCAGTTCTTC.

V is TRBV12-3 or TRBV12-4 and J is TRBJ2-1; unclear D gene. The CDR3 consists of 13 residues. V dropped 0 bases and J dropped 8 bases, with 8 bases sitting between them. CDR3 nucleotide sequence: TGTGCCAGCAGTTTAGCTTTAGGTTATGAGCAGTTCTTC. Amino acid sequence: CASSLALGYEQFF.

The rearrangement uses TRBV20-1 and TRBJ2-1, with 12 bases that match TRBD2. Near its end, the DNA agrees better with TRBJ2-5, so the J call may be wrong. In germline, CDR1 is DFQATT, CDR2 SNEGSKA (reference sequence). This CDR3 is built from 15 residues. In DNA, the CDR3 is TGCAGTGCTACTCCGACTAGCGGGGGTACTGAGACCCAGTACTTC. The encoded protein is CSATPTSGGTETQYF.

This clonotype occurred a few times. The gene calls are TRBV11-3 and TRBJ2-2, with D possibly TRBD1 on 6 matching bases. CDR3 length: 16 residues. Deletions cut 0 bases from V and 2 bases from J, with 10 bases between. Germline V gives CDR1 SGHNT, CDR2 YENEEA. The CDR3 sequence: CASSLEVGGNTGELFF. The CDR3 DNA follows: TGTGCCAGCAGCTTAGAAGTAGGGGGAAACACCGGGGAGCTGTTTTTT. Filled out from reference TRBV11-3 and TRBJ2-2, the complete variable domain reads EAGVVQSPRYKIIEKKQPVAFWCNPISGHNTLYWYLQNLGQGPELLIRYENEEAVDDSQLPKDRFSAERLKGVDSTLKIQPAELGDSAVYLCASSLEVGGNTGELFFGEGSRLTVL.

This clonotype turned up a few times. The CDR3 region is CASSLGEGNTEAFF. The DNA of the CDR3 is TGTGCCAGCTCCCTCGGAGAGGGGAACACTGAAGCTTTCTTT. The rearrangement links TRBV18 to TRBJ1-1; the D is unclear. This CDR3 has 14 amino acids. Trimming shortened V by 6 bases and J by 1 base, and 12 bases separated the two germline ends. Per germline, CDR1 KGHSH and CDR2 LQKENI.

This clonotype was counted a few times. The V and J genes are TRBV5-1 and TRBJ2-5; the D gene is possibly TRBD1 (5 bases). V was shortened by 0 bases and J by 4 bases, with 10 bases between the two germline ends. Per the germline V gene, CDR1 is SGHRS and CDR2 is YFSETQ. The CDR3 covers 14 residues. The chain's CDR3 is CASSLEGPSETQYF. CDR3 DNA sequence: TGCGCCAGCAGCTTGGAGGGGCCGTCAGAGACCCAGTACTTC.

In DNA, the CDR3 is TGCGCCAGCAGCCCACAGGGGATCGTTGGGCAGCCCCAGCATTTT. Amino acids: CASSPQGIVGQPQHF. The chain joins TRBV4-1 to TRBJ1-5; 7 bases map to TRBD1. CDR3 length equals 15 residues. Germline-derived CDR1 and CDR2 are MGHRA and YSYEKL. V lost 4 bases, J lost 7 bases, and 10 bases stayed unmatched.

The CDR3 nucleotides are TGTGCCAGCAGCCGGAGCGGGGTAGCAGATACGCAGTATTTT. As protein: CASSRSGVADTQYF. The gene calls are TRBV7-2 and TRBJ2-3, with TRBD2 matching over 7 bases. There are 14 residues in the CDR3. Trimming removed 5 bases from V and 4 bases from J; junction bases left unmatched: 6. CDR1 is SGHTA, CDR2 FQGNSA, per germline.

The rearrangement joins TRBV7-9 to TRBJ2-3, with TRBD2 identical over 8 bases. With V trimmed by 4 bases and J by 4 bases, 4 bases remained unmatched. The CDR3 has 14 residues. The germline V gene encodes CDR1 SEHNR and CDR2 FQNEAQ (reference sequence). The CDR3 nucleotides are TGTGCCAGCAGCTGGCGCGGGGGGTCAGATACGCAGTATTTT. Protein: CASSWRGGSDTQYF.

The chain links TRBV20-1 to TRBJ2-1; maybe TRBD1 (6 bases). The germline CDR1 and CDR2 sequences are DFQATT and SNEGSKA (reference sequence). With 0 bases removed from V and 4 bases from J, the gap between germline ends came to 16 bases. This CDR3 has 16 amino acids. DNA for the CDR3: TGCAGTGCTAGAGATCGTCGCTCGAGGGGGTACAATGAGCAGTTCTTC. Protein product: CSARDRRSRGYNEQFF.

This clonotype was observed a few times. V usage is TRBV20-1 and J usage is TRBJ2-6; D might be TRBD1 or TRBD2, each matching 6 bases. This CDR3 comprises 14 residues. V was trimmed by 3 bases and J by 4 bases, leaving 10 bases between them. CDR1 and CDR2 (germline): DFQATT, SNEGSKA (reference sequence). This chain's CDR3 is CSARGGSGANVLTF. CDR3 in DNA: TGCAGTGCTAGGGGGGGCTCCGGGGCCAACGTCCTGACTTTC.

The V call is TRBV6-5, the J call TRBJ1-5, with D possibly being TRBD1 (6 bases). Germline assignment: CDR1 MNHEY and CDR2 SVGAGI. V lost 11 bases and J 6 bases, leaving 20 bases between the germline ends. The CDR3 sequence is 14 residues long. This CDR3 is CACSVTGTSQPQHF. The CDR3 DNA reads TGTGCCTGCTCTGTCACCGGGACATCTCAGCCCCAGCATTTT.

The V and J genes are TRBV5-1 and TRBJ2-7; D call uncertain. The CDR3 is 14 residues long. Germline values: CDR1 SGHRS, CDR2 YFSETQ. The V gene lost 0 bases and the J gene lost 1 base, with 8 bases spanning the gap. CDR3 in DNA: TGCGCCAGCAGCTTGGCCGTGGGTTCCTACGAGCAGTACTTC. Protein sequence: CASSLAVGSYEQYF.

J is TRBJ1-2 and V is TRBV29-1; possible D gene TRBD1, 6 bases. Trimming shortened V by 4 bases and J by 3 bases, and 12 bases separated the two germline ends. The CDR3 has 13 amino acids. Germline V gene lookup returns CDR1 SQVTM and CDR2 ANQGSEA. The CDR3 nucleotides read TGCAGCGTTGGGGCCAGGGGTGACTATGGCTACACCTTC. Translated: CSVGARGDYGYTF.

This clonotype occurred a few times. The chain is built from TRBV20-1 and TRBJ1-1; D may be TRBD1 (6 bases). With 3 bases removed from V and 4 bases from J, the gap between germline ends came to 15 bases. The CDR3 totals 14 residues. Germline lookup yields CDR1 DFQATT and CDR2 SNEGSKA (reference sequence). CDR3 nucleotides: TGCAGTGCTAGGGGGGAAGGACAGCGCACTGAAGCTTTCTTT. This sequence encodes CSARGEGQRTEAFF.

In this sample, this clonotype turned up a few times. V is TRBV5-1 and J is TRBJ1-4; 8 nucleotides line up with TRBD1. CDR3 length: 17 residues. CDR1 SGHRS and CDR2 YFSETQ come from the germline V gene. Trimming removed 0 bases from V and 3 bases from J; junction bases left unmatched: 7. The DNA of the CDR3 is TGCGCCAGCAGCTTGGGAACAGGGGGGGCTTCTAATGAAAAACTGTTTTTT. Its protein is CASSLGTGGASNEKLFF.